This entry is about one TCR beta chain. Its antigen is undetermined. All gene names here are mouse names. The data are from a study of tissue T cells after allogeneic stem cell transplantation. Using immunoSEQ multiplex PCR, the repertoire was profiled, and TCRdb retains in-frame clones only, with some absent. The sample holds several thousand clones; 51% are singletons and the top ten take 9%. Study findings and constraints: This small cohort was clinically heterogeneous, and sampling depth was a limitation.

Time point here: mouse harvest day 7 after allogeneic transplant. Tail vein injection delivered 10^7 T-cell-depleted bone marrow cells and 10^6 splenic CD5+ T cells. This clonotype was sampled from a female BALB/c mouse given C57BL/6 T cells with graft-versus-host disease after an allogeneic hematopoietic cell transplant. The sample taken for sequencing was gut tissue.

CDR3: CASSMGGANTEVFF. The CDR3 DNA, read in part, is TGTGCCAGCAGTATGGGGGGCGCAAACACAGAAGTCTTC. The rearrangement uses TRBV19 and TRBJ1-1; perhaps TRBD1 as D (6 bases). Read sequence stops 1 residue before the CDR3 end, and the germline J gene provides the missing end. Germline V gene lookup returns CDR1 FNHDT and CDR2 SITEND (reference sequence). Trimming shortened V by 2 bases and J by 0 bases, and 8 bases separated the two germline ends. The CDR3 consists of 14 residues. Supplemented by reference TRBV19 and TRBJ1-1, the full variable domain reads GGIITQTPKFLIGQEGQKLTLKCQQNFNHDTMYWYRQDSGKGLRLIYYSITENDLQKGDLSEGYDASREKKSSFSLTVTSAQKNEMAVFLCASSMGGANTEVFFGKGTRLTVV.